Each of the 32 T cell receptor beta chains below was sequenced from the same sample in a study of T cell repertoires in cytomegalovirus infection. Their cognate antigens are unknown. TCRdb passed the reads through MiXCR, listing each CDR3 protein once. The sample comprises approximately 990,000 distinct CDR3 sequences, under 40% of which are singletons, and around an eighth rests with the top ten. This specimen consisted of cultured CD8+ T cells from PBMCs, obtained from culture after CMV antigen stimulation. The receptors here all came from a human donor in good health (CMV status not recorded). Some clones in this sample may be carry-over from other donors' samples.

This clonotype was seen ten or more times. J is TRBJ1-2 and V is TRBV15; D not resolved. The CDR3 consists of 14 residues. V gave up 0 bases and J gave up 8 bases, with 13 bases separating them. Germline V gives CDR1 LNHNV, CDR2 YYDKDF (reference sequence). The CDR3 spells CATSRDHPKNGYTF. The CDR3 DNA reads as TGTGCCACCAGCAGAGATCATCCAAAAAACGGCTACACCTTC.

This clonotype has just a few counts. This chain uses TRBV7-6 with TRBJ1-1; TRBD1 matches at 7 bases. J gave up 0 bases and V 6 bases, and 10 bases lay outside the gene matches. The CDR3 has 16 amino acids. The germline gives CDR1 SGHVS, CDR2 FNYEAQ. CDR3: CASSQSPGQMNTEAFF. The CDR3 DNA reads TGTGCCAGCAGTCAATCTCCGGGACAGATGAACACTGAAGCTTTCTTT.

This clonotype was counted only a few times. This chain joins TRBV19 and TRBJ1-1, with TRBD1 matching over 8 bases. Germline assignment: CDR1 LNHDA and CDR2 SQIVND (reference sequence). CDR3 length equals 20 residues. J gave up 1 base and V 5 bases, and 21 bases lay outside the gene matches. The CDR3, as DNA: TGTGCCAGTAGTCAACAACCTTACAGGGGGATAGGTGGGAAGAACACTGAAGCTTTCTTT. This gives the protein CASSQQPYRGIGGKNTEAFF.

This chain uses TRBV10-3 with TRBJ1-1; 9 bases map to TRBD1. The CDR3 has 16 amino acids. Germline V CDR1 and CDR2: ENHRY, SYGVKD. Trimming took 6 bases from V and 3 from J; bases not matched to a gene: 11. The DNA of the CDR3 is TGTGCCATCAGCGATCGATACAGGGGGCGCGACACTGAAGCTTTCTTT. Translating gives CAISDRYRGRDTEAFF.

This clonotype was picked up a small number of times. The chain recombines TRBV28 with TRBJ2-7, with 7 bases lining up with TRBD1. The ends lost 6 bases at V and 2 bases at J; junction bases unmatched: 7. CDR1 MDHEN and CDR2 SYDVKM come from the germline V gene. The CDR3 runs 14 residues. The DNA of the CDR3 is TGTGCCAGCAGACCCCCGGACAGGACCTACGAGCAGTACGTC. The encoded protein is CASRPPDRTYEQYV.

This clonotype was seen a few times. The V call is TRBV20-1, the J call TRBJ2-1, with D possibly being TRBD2 (6 bases). This CDR3 is 13 amino acids long. CDR1 is DFQATT and CDR2 is SNEGSKA in the germline V gene (reference sequence). V gave up 3 bases and J gave up 9 bases, with 15 bases separating them. As DNA, the CDR3 is TGCAGTGCTAGTCTATCCCGGGGAGGTGAGCAGTTCTTC. Protein product: CSASLSRGGEQFF.

This clonotype was picked up a small number of times. J is TRBJ2-5 and V is TRBV19, with a possible D match to TRBD1 (7 bases). The CDR3 has 15 amino acids. V was cut by 6 bases and J by 2 bases, with 16 bases left in between. Germline CDR1 LNHDA, CDR2 SQIVND (reference sequence). The CDR3 reads CASSLRTGLQETQYF. In DNA, the CDR3 is TGTGCCAGTAGCCTACGGACAGGACTACAAGAGACCCAGTACTTC.

The count of this clonotype is one. This chain uses TRBV4-3 with TRBJ2-3; D is ambiguous. Looked up from germline, CDR1 is LGHNA and CDR2 is YSLEER. V shed 0 bases and J shed 1 base, with 8 bases lying between them. CDR3 length equals 15 residues. The CDR3 DNA sequence: TGCGCCAGCAGCCAAGAGTGGGCTGGCACAGATACGCAGTATTTT. Its translation: CASSQEWAGTDTQYF.

This clonotype was seen more than once but under ten times. The rearrangement links TRBV12-3 or TRBV12-4 to TRBJ2-5, with no clear D. The CDR3 loop spans 16 amino acids. Trimming pared 3 bases from V and 4 bases from J, leaving 18 bases between. The CDR3 region is CASSFGSPKRSETQYF. The CDR3, as DNA: TGTGCCAGCAGTTTTGGCTCCCCCAAGCGTTCAGAGACCCAGTACTTC.

Many counts were recorded for this clonotype. The V call is TRBV7-2, the J call TRBJ1-2; D uncertain. The CDR3 runs 13 residues. The V and J ends lost 5 bases and 7 bases respectively, with 14 bases between them. Germline CDR1 and CDR2: SGHTA and FQGNSA. CDR3 sequence reads: CASSPPGGSGYTF. Written as DNA, the CDR3 is TGTGCCAGCAGCCCCCCGGGAGGGAGTGGCTACACCTTC.

This clonotype was found many times. The chain links TRBV7-3 to TRBJ1-1, with D unresolved. The CDR3 is made up of 14 amino acids. Looked up from germline, CDR1 is SGHTA and CDR2 is FQGTGA. V was pared by 5 bases and J by 2 bases, with 12 bases between. The CDR3 region is CASSPLSTNTEAFF. CDR3 nucleotide sequence: TGTGCCAGCAGCCCACTATCGACAAACACTGAAGCTTTCTTT.

The rearrangement uses TRBV20-1 and TRBJ2-7; a possible D gene is TRBD1 (6 bases). The CDR3 loop spans 15 amino acids. The V end was cut by 4 bases, the J end by 0 bases, with 16 bases between. In germline, CDR1 is DFQATT, CDR2 SNEGSKA (reference sequence). CDR3 bases: TGCAGTGCTAACCCGACAGGTCTCAGCTCCTACGAGCAGTACTTC. It translates to CSANPTGLSSYEQYF.

This clonotype was seen more than once but under ten times. The genes are TRBV7-9 and TRBJ2-3; 7 nucleotides match TRBD2. This CDR3 contains 15 residues. The V and J ends lost 5 bases and 1 base, in that order; junction bases with no gene match: 6. Germline CDR1 is SEHNR and CDR2 is FQNEAQ (reference sequence). The CDR3 DNA follows: TGTGCCAGCAGCCATACTAGCGAGGGCACAGATACGCAGTATTTT. Translation: CASSHTSEGTDTQYF.

The CDR3 region has the DNA TGTGCCAGCAGTTTTTGGATACCGGGGGAGGGAACAGATACGCAGTATTTT. Its translation: CASSFWIPGEGTDTQYF. The chain joins TRBV12-3 or TRBV12-4 to TRBJ2-3; TRBD2 matches 7 bases. V shed 3 bases, J shed 3 bases, and the junction held 12 bases outside the gene matches. This CDR3 region has 17 residues.

This chain connects TRBV12-3 or TRBV12-4 to TRBJ1-5; 7 bases map to TRBD1. The V gene end was trimmed by 4 bases and the J gene end by 0 bases; junction bases not matched to a gene: 12. CDR3 size: 18 residues. The CDR3 sequence is CASSSEDRIPYSNQPQHF. The CDR3 DNA reads as TGTGCCAGCAGTTCGGAGGACAGGATTCCTTATAGCAATCAGCCCCAGCATTTT.

Many counts were recorded for this clonotype. The chain couples TRBV6-2 or TRBV6-3 to TRBJ2-7, with 15 bases matching TRBD2. This CDR3 is 14 amino acids long. V dropped 5 bases and J dropped 6; count of bases not matched to a gene: 2. CDR1 and CDR2 from the germline V gene are MNHEY and SVGEGT. The CDR3 reads CASSRTSGGAEQYF. The CDR3 region has the DNA TGTGCCAGCAGTCGGACTAGCGGGGGGGCCGAGCAGTACTTC.

The table lists this clonotype with a few counts. V gene TRBV6-1 combines with J gene TRBJ2-7, with TRBD2 as a possible D gene (5 bases). Trimming took 4 bases from V and 0 from J, leaving 10 bases between them. The CDR3 runs 14 residues. CDR1 and CDR2 from the germline V gene are MNHNS and SASEGT. The CDR3 reads CASSALGSSYEQYF. CDR3 nucleotide sequence: TGTGCCAGCAGTGCGCTTGGGAGCTCCTACGAGCAGTACTTC.

This clonotype was counted between two and nine times. The gene calls are TRBV6-6 and TRBJ1-5, with D tentatively TRBD1 (5 bases). The CDR3 extends over 14 amino acids. Per the germline V gene, CDR1 is MNHNY and CDR2 is SVGAGI (reference sequence). Here the CDR3 DNA reads TGTGCGGGCCGGGACGGGAGGAGCAATCAGCCCCAGCATTTT. Translation gives CAGRDGRSNQPQHF.

This clonotype has just a few counts. The rearrangement links TRBV6-8 to TRBJ2-1; weak D call: TRBD2 (6 bases). Germline CDR1 MNHGY, CDR2 SAAAGT. The CDR3 has 16 amino acids. With 5 bases removed from V and 1 base from J, the gap between germline ends came to 15 bases. The DNA of the CDR3 is TGTGCCAGCAGTATAGTGGGGGGACCTTCCTACAATGAGCAGTTCTTC. This sequence encodes CASSIVGGPSYNEQFF.

The chain has TRBV6-1 and TRBJ1-5; 7 nucleotides line up with TRBD1. There are 15 residues in the CDR3. Per the germline V gene, CDR1 is MNHNS and CDR2 is SASEGT. V lost 6 bases to trimming and J lost 0 bases; unmatched junction nucleotides: 5. The DNA for the CDR3 is TGTGCCAGCAGAGAGGGACAGAGTAGCAATCAGCCCCAGCATTTT. Translation gives CASREGQSSNQPQHF.

The rearrangement uses TRBV7-6 and TRBJ2-2, with TRBD2 matching over 7 bases. Germline lookup yields CDR1 SGHVS and CDR2 FNYEAQ. The CDR3 spans 12 residues. V shed 5 bases and J 16 bases; nucleotides not matched to a gene: 10. CDR3 bases: TGTGCCAGCAGCGAGAGCGGGAACCAGCAGTTTTTT. Translating it yields CASSESGNQQFF.

V gene TRBV7-2 combines with J gene TRBJ2-7, with unresolved D. V lost 3 bases and J 2 bases, leaving 8 bases between the germline ends. The V gene's germline CDR1 is SGHTA and CDR2 FQGNSA. This CDR3 has 13 residues. For the CDR3, the DNA is TGTGCCAGCAGCTTGTCTCCCCCCTACGAGCAGTACTTC. Its translation: CASSLSPPYEQYF.

This clonotype was observed a few times. J is TRBJ2-7 and V is TRBV7-9, with D hard to call. This CDR3 comprises 12 residues. Trimming removed 6 bases from V and 3 bases from J, with 9 bases in between. Germline CDR1 is SEHNR and CDR2 is FQNEAQ (reference sequence). CDR3 loop: CASRPVFYEQYF. DNA for the CDR3: TGTGCCAGCAGGCCGGTTTTCTACGAGCAGTACTTC.

V usage is TRBV7-6 and J usage is TRBJ2-1, with 8 bases fitting TRBD2. The CDR3 spans 17 residues. V trimming: 4 bases; J trimming: 0 bases; junction bases outside the gene matches: 8. Germline-derived CDR1 and CDR2 are SGHVS and FNYEAQ. CDR3 nucleotide sequence: TGTGCCAGCAGCTCCAGTAGCGGGGTCATCTCCTACAATGAGCAGTTCTTC. This translates into CASSSSSGVISYNEQFF.

Written as DNA, the CDR3 is TGTGCCACCAGAGCCCAAATAGCGGGGGAGATTGTCACAGATACGCAGTATTTT. Translating gives CATRAQIAGEIVTDTQYF. The chain combines TRBV6-1 with TRBJ2-3, with 9 bases that match TRBD2. Germline V gives CDR1 MNHNS, CDR2 SASEGT. The ends lost 10 bases at V and 2 bases at J; junction bases unmatched: 19. CDR3 length: 18 residues.

This sequence joins TRBV5-1 and TRBJ2-2, with 11 nucleotides matching TRBD1. Losses at the gene ends were 0 bases for V and 2 bases for J; bases not matched to a gene: 9. There are 19 residues in the CDR3. Germline CDR1 SGHRS, CDR2 YFSETQ. The CDR3, as DNA: TGCGCCAGCAGCTTGGACATGGACAGGGGGCTTATTAACACCGGGGAGCTGTTTTTT. This codes for CASSLDMDRGLINTGELFF.

The chain employs TRBV6-6 and TRBJ1-1; 12 bases fit TRBD1. Germline V CDR1 and CDR2: MNHNY, SVGAGI (reference sequence). The CDR3 has 16 amino acids. Unmatched junction bases numbered 13, after V lost 10 bases and J lost 4 bases. CDR3 sequence: CATEGTGGDGSTEAFF. CDR3 DNA sequence: TGTGCCACCGAGGGGACAGGGGGCGATGGCAGCACTGAAGCTTTCTTT.

Only a few counts were recorded for this clonotype. The V call is TRBV15, the J call TRBJ1-5; D uncertain. CDR1 LNHNV and CDR2 YYDKDF come from the germline V gene (reference sequence). With 0 bases removed from V and 7 bases from J, the gap between germline ends came to 13 bases. This CDR3 has 15 residues. This chain's CDR3 is CATSRDPGVLQPQHF. The CDR3 DNA reads TGTGCCACCAGCAGAGATCCCGGGGTACTGCAGCCCCAGCATTTT.

The chain joins TRBV7-4 to TRBJ2-3; D not certain. Trimming removed 9 bases from V and 6 bases from J, with 13 bases in between. The CDR3 extends over 12 amino acids. Germline-derived CDR1 and CDR2 are SGHVT and SQSDAQ. In DNA, the CDR3 is TGTGCCAGGAGCGTCCTGGGGGATACGCAGTATTTT. Translation gives CARSVLGDTQYF.

This clonotype has a handful of counts. The rearrangement links TRBV19 to TRBJ2-3, with 7 bases lining up with TRBD2. V dropped 0 bases and J dropped 2; count of bases not matched to a gene: 8. CDR1 is LNHDA, CDR2 SQIVND, per germline (reference sequence). The CDR3 spans 17 residues. The CDR3 is CASSIDRWGLLTDTQYF. The CDR3 coding sequence is TGTGCCAGTAGTATAGATCGGTGGGGACTACTCACAGATACGCAGTATTTT.

This clonotype has only a few counts. The chain uses TRBV4-1 and TRBJ2-1; D remains unclear. The CDR3 sequence is 15 residues long. Germline CDR1 reads MGHRA; CDR2 reads YSYEKL. V dropped 1 base and J dropped 5 bases, with 12 bases sitting between them. The DNA of the CDR3 is TGCGCCAGCAGCCAAGTGGCACGGCGCGACAATGAGCAGTTCTTC. Translating it yields CASSQVARRDNEQFF.

This clonotype was counted ten times or more. This chain connects TRBV7-6 to TRBJ1-4; possibly TRBD1 for D (5 bases). Trimming pared 6 bases from V and 0 bases from J, leaving 11 bases between. Germline CDR1 reads SGHVS; CDR2 reads FNYEAQ. The CDR3 is made up of 15 amino acids. The CDR3 region has the DNA TGTGCCAGCAGTTGGGGCCTTGCAACTAATGAAAAACTGTTTTTT. Amino acid sequence: CASSWGLATNEKLFF.